Listed here are 7 T cell receptor beta chains from one sample, sequenced in a study of regulatory T cells in long-lasting Graves disease. Building of the TCR beta libraries involved iRepertoire HTBI primers and Arm-PCR of CDR3 regions. A single record per CDR3 protein comes from TCRdb applying MiXCR to the multiplex PCR reads. The sample shows approximately 470,000 distinct CDR3 sequences, around 20% of them seen only once. As for time point: persistent/refractory GD, antithyroid drugs over 5 years with positive TRAb. PBMC RNA was the source of the TCR library. Sequenced material: peripheral blood mononuclear cells (PBMCs), taken when the disease was refractory, from a patient treated with antithyroid drugs. Source of these receptors: a female donor with Graves disease.

V gene TRBV20-1 combines with J gene TRBJ1-5, with D possibly being TRBD1 (5 bases). The CDR3 contains 14 residues. Germline loops: CDR1 DFQATT, CDR2 SNEGSKA (reference sequence). Trimming shortened V by 2 bases and J by 0 bases, and 8 bases separated the two germline ends. As DNA, the CDR3 is TGCAGTGCTAGAACCGACAGTAGCAATCAGCCCCAGCATTTT. This sequence encodes CSARTDSSNQPQHF.

This clonotype was recorded a few times. The chain uses TRBV6-4 and TRBJ2-7; TRBD2 matches at 11 bases. V lost 5 bases and J lost 5; bases outside the gene matches: 5. From germline, CDR1 is MRHNA and CDR2 SNTAGT. The CDR3 runs to 14 residues. The DNA for the CDR3 is TGTGCCAGCAGTTTACTAGCGGGAGAGGACGAGCAGTACTTC. Protein product: CASSLLAGEDEQYF.

This clonotype was observed many times. This chain links TRBV28 with TRBJ1-1; no clear D. The ends were cut back, 7 bases at V and 6 bases at J, with 9 bases in the middle. The germline CDR1 and CDR2 sequences are MDHEN and SYDVKM. This CDR3 is built from 11 residues. CDR3 nucleotides: TGTGCCAGCAATGATCGGGCTGAAGCTTTCTTT. Translating it yields CASNDRAEAFF.

This clonotype was picked up many times. The chain employs TRBV27 and TRBJ2-7; tentative D call: TRBD1 (6 bases). CDR1 and CDR2 (germline): MNHEY, SMNVEV (reference sequence). V lost 4 bases to trimming and J lost 6 bases, with 13 bases between them. This CDR3 spans 13 amino acids. CDR3 coding DNA: TGTGCCAGCAGTTCGACGACAGGTTCCGAGCAGTACTTC. Its protein product is CASSSTTGSEQYF.

This clonotype showed up many times. The chain carries TRBV2 and TRBJ1-1; D is uncertain. V dropped 8 bases and J dropped 8 bases, with 15 bases sitting between them. Per germline, CDR1 SNHLY and CDR2 FYNNEI. The CDR3 is 12 amino acids. The CDR3 region has the DNA TGTGCCAGCGGAGATTTGCTGGGGGAAGCTTTCTTT. Translation: CASGDLLGEAFF.

This clonotype has at least ten counts. This rearrangement joins TRBV28 to TRBJ1-6, with TRBD1 matching over 9 bases. The CDR3 sequence is 12 residues long. Germline V gene lookup returns CDR1 MDHEN and CDR2 SYDVKM. With V trimmed by 8 bases and J by 9 bases, 2 bases remained unmatched. CDR3 region: CASGTGSSPLHF. CDR3 nucleotides: TGTGCCAGCGGGACAGGGAGTTCACCCCTCCACTTT.

This clonotype was recorded at least ten times. The chain uses TRBV20-1 and TRBJ2-5; maybe TRBD2 (6 bases). Germline CDR1 DFQATT, CDR2 SNEGSKA (reference sequence). This CDR3 has 14 amino acids. V was cut by 3 bases and J by 1 base, with 12 bases left in between. As DNA, the CDR3 is TGCAGTGCTAGGGGTGCGGGAATCCAAGAGACCCAGTACTTC. This gives the protein CSARGAGIQETQYF.